This T cell receptor beta chain was recovered during a study of control samples from healthy donors and cancer patients. Germline loops: CDR1 WSHSY, CDR2 SAAADI. With V trimmed by 3 bases and J by 4 bases, 11 bases remained unmatched. The CDR3 totals 16 residues. The repertoire was sequenced with immunoSEQ multiplex PCR; TCRdb's copy has only in-frame clones and lacks some. This table holds under 85,000 clones, about 92% found once. This clone was observed once. Sequencing was carried out using PBMCs. The origin of this receptor is a man aged 60-69 years with colorectal cancer. The V call is TRBV10-2, the J call TRBJ1-1; 7 nucleotides agree with TRBD1. The chain's CDR3 is CASSEWTGPRGTEAFF. CDR3 nucleotide sequence: TGCGCCAGCAGTGAATGGACAGGTCCCCGAGGCACTGAAGCTTTCTTT.